Below are 15 T cell receptor beta chains sequenced from a single sample in a study of spatial heterogeneity in lung cancer (dated by TCRdb to the late 2010s). No cognate antigen is known for these TCRs. General conclusions and limits of the study: A correlation was observed between the number of expanded intratumoral alpha and beta TCRs and the tumor nonsynonymous mutation count.

According to the study, the label for this sample's time point signals: sample taken at primary tumor resection. Library construction relied on 5' RACE. This sample was sequenced with a NextSeq 500. TCRdb cleaned the public reads at Q25 with fastp, built clones with MiXCR and kept in-frame beta chains. Every distinct CDR3 protein forms one entry, paired with its most common genes and DNA. Here the sample has 25,000 to 30,000 distinct CDR3 sequences; roughly 7.1% occur a single time. The leading ten clones occupy roughly 22% of the sample. Material: lung tumor tissue, obtained at surgery. The receptor set was obtained from a male donor with early-stage non-small cell lung cancer.

This clonotype was recorded many times. This chain links TRBV20-1 with TRBJ1-5, with 8 nucleotides matching TRBD1. The V gene's germline CDR1 is DFQATT and CDR2 SNEGSKA (reference sequence). The CDR3 length is 13 residues. Trimming removed 5 bases from V and 3 bases from J; junction bases left unmatched: 3. The CDR3 coding sequence is TGCAGTGCTCAGGACAGGGTCAATCAGCCCCAGCATTTT. Translation gives CSAQDRVNQPQHF.

This clonotype appeared many times. The J gene is TRBJ1-2, the V gene TRBV5-1; no clear D. Germline assignment: CDR1 SGHRS and CDR2 YFSETQ. The CDR3 contains 16 residues. Trimming removed 1 base at V and 3 bases at J, with 16 bases between. In nucleotides, the CDR3 is TGCGCCAGCAGCTTGTGGCCGGGCGACACGTACTATGGCTACACCTTC. It encodes CASSLWPGDTYYGYTF.

The sample holds a few counts of this clonotype. V and J are TRBV28 and TRBJ1-1, with 7 bases identical to TRBD1. The CDR3 is 15 amino acids. V lost 7 bases, J lost 1 base, and 9 bases stayed unmatched. Germline V gene sequence: CDR1 MDHEN, CDR2 SYDVKM. This CDR3 reads CASTLTGTANTEAFF. The CDR3, as DNA: TGTGCCAGCACCCTTACCGGGACAGCGAACACTGAAGCTTTCTTT.

This clonotype has a handful of counts. The genes are TRBV6-6 and TRBJ2-7; 9 nucleotides line up with TRBD1. The J segment lost 5 bases and the V segment lost 6 bases, leaving 11 bases of the junction unmatched. The CDR3 contains 15 residues. Germline CDR1 MNHNY, CDR2 SVGAGI (reference sequence). Here the CDR3 DNA reads TGTGCCAGCAGGTTCTACGGGACAGGGAACCACGAGCAGTACTTC. Its protein is CASRFYGTGNHEQYF.

CDR3 nucleotide sequence: TGCAGCGCCTATACTAGCGGGGGGATCAATGAGCAGTTCTTC. This translates into CSAYTSGGINEQFF. The chain is built from TRBV29-1 and TRBJ2-1, with 12 bases that match TRBD2. There are 14 residues in the CDR3. V trimming: 7 bases; J trimming: 6 bases; junction bases outside the gene matches: 7. Germline V lookup: CDR1 SQVTM, CDR2 ANQGSEA.

This clonotype has more than one count but fewer than ten. The genes are TRBV20-1 and TRBJ1-1, with D possibly being TRBD1 (5 bases). The CDR3 sequence is 13 residues long. V lost 5 bases and J 0 bases, leaving 10 bases between the germline ends. Germline CDR1 DFQATT, CDR2 SNEGSKA (reference sequence). The DNA for the CDR3 is TGCAGTGCTCTGGGACGGTTGAACACTGAAGCTTTCTTT. Translating gives CSALGRLNTEAFF.

The V and J genes are TRBV18 and TRBJ1-1; D call uncertain. Trimming stripped 3 bases from V and 1 base from J, with 9 bases between. The CDR3 is made up of 14 amino acids. The germline V gene encodes CDR1 KGHSH and CDR2 LQKENI. CDR3 region: CASSPPGKNTEAFF. CDR3 sequence (DNA): TGTGCCAGCTCACCCCCGGGGAAGAACACTGAAGCTTTCTTT.

This clonotype was recorded at least ten times. The chain has TRBV24-1 and TRBJ2-3, with D maybe TRBD2 (6 bases). Germline V gene lookup returns CDR1 KGHDR and CDR2 SFDVKD. Trimming shortened V by 3 bases and J by 6 bases, and 12 bases separated the two germline ends. The CDR3 spans 14 residues. In DNA, the CDR3 is TGTGCCACCAGTGATCCCCGGGACTCGGATACGCAGTATTTT. Protein: CATSDPRDSDTQYF.

The chain links TRBV20-1 to TRBJ2-3, with TRBD2 as a possible D gene (5 bases). Germline V gene sequence: CDR1 DFQATT, CDR2 SNEGSKA (reference sequence). The CDR3 length is 14 residues. The V and J ends lost 2 bases and 1 base respectively, with 10 bases between them. CDR3 nucleotides: TGCAGTGCTAGAAGATACGGGGGCACAGATACGCAGTATTTT. Its protein is CSARRYGGTDTQYF.

In its sample, this clonotype was seen a few times. This sequence joins TRBV5-4 and TRBJ2-1; maybe TRBD1 (6 bases). Between the trimmed V and J ends, which lost 0 bases and 5 bases, there was a span of 12 bases. The CDR3 spans 15 residues. The germline gives CDR1 SGHNT, CDR2 YYREEE (reference sequence). The CDR3 region has the DNA TGTGCCAGCAGCTTGGGTCTCAGGGGTGACAATGAGCAGTTCTTC. This codes for CASSLGLRGDNEQFF.

This clonotype appeared many times. The chain joins TRBV28 to TRBJ1-5, with D tentatively TRBD1 (5 bases). This CDR3 contains 13 residues. V lost 11 bases and J lost 0, with 11 bases in between. Germline lookup yields CDR1 MDHEN and CDR2 SYDVKM. This CDR3 reads CAGQTDSNQPQHF. The CDR3, as DNA: TGTGCCGGCCAGACAGATAGCAATCAGCCCCAGCATTTT.

The J gene is TRBJ2-3, the V gene TRBV3-1; perhaps TRBD2 as D (6 bases). The germline V gene encodes CDR1 LGHDT and CDR2 YNNKEL (reference sequence). This CDR3 is 14 amino acids long. V was trimmed by 7 bases and J by 2 bases, leaving 13 bases between them. The CDR3 nucleotides are TGTGCCAGCAAGATCGCGGGGTCCACAGATACGCAGTATTTT. Translating gives CASKIAGSTDTQYF.

This clonotype was observed a few times. The genes are TRBV20-1 and TRBJ1-5, with D possibly TRBD1 on 5 matching bases. V was trimmed by 5 bases and J by 0 bases, leaving 8 bases between them. The germline CDR1 and CDR2 sequences are DFQATT and SNEGSKA (reference sequence). The CDR3 spans 13 residues. This chain's CDR3 is CSALGVSNQPQHF. The CDR3 DNA follows: TGCAGTGCTTTGGGGGTTAGCAATCAGCCCCAGCATTTT.

This clonotype was seen many times. The V and J genes are TRBV29-1 and TRBJ1-1, with D hard to call. CDR1 SQVTM and CDR2 ANQGSEA come from the germline V gene. The CDR3 covers 11 residues. With 7 bases removed from V and 10 bases from J, the gap between germline ends came to 16 bases. CDR3 in amino acids: CSAGTRGGAFF. The CDR3 DNA follows: TGCAGCGCTGGTACTCGGGGAGGAGCTTTCTTT.

This clonotype ranks as medium-sized. The chain links TRBV9 to TRBJ2-2; D uncertain. The CDR3 covers 15 residues. V gave up 3 bases and J gave up 8 bases, with 17 bases separating them. Germline V CDR1 and CDR2: SGDLS, YYNGEE. CDR3 in amino acids: CASSDTWVLPGELFF. The CDR3 DNA reads as TGTGCCAGCAGCGATACTTGGGTTTTACCAGGGGAGCTGTTTTTT.